The clone carrying this TCR beta chain was observed at least ten times. The data originate from a study of T cells in Graves' hyperthyroidism and ophthalmopathy. V lost 5 bases and J lost 5, with 16 bases in between. Germline loops: CDR1 SGHAT, CDR2 FQNNGV. The CDR3 is made up of 14 amino acids. Amplification targeted TCR beta CDR3 regions from RNA transcripts. The TCR CDR3 first-round RT-PCR relied on the HTBI primer set. One entry per CDR3 protein, called by TCRdb with MiXCR from the multiplex PCR reads. The data hold 530,000 or so distinct CDR3 sequences, with 15% to 20% observed a single time. A Clinical Activity Score of at least 3, a NOSPECS grade of at least 4 and a duration under 3 months were recorded in the ophthalmopathy patients. It was uncontrolled infection, other autoimmune disease, pregnancy or lactation that excluded patients. It was 8 to 10 ml of fresh peripheral blood that supplied the PBMCs.

The sequencing sample was made of blood. V is TRBV11-2 and J is TRBJ2-7; D is undetermined. This TCR was recovered from a woman aged 18-29 years with Graves' ophthalmopathy. In DNA form, the CDR3 reads TGTGCCAGCAGCCCACGACCCTCCCCGGACGAGCAGTACTTC. Amino acid sequence: CASSPRPSPDEQYF.